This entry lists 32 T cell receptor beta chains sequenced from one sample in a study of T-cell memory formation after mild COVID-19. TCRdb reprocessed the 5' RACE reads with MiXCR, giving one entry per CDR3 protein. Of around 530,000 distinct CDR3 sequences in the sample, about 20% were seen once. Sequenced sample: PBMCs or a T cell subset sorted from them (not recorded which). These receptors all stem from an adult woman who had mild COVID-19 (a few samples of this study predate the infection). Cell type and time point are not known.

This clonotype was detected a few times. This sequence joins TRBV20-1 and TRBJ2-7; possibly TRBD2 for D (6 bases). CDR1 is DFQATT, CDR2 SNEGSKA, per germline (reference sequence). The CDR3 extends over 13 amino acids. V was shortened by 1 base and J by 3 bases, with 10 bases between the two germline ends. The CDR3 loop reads CSARVSGFYEQYF. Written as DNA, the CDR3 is TGCAGTGCTAGAGTCAGCGGGTTCTACGAGCAGTACTTC.

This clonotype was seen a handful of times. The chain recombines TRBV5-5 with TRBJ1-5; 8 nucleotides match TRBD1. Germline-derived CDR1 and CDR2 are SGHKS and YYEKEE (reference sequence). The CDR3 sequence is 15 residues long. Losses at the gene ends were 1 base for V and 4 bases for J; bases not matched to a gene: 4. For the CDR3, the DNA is TGTGCCAGCAGCTTGAGGACAGGGCCAAATCAGCCCCAGCATTTT. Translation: CASSLRTGPNQPQHF.

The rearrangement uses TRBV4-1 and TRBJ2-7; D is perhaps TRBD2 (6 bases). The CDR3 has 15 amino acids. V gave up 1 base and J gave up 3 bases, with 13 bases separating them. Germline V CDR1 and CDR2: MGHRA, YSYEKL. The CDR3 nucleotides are TGCGCCAGCAGCCAAGTTGGCCTCGGGGGCTACGAGCAGTACTTC. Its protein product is CASSQVGLGGYEQYF.

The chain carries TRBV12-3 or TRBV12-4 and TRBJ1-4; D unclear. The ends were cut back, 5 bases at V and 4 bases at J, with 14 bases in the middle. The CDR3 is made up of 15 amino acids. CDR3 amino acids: CASSPAGLNNEKLFF. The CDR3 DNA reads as TGTGCCAGCAGTCCTGCTGGGTTGAATAATGAAAAACTGTTTTTT.

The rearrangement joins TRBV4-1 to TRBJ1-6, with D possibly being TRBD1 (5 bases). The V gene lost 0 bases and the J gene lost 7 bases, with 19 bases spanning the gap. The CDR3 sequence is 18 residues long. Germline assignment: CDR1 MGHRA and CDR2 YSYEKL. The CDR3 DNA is TGCGCCAGCAGCCAAGAGGGGACCCGGGCGCGGGGGAATTCACCCCTCCACTTT. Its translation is CASSQEGTRARGNSPLHF.

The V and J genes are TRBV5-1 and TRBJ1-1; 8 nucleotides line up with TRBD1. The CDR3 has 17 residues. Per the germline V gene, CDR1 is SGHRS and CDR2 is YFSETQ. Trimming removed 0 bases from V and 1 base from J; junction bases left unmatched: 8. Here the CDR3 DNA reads TGCGCCAGCAGCTTGGGAGGACAGGGCGGTCAGAACACTGAAGCTTTCTTT. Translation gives CASSLGGQGGQNTEAFF.

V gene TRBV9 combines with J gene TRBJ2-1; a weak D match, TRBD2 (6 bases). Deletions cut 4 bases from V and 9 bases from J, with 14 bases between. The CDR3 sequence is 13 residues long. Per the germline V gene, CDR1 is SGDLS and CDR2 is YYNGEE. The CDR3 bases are TGTGCCAGCAGCCCGGGGACTCCCGGTGAGCAGTTCTTC. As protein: CASSPGTPGEQFF.

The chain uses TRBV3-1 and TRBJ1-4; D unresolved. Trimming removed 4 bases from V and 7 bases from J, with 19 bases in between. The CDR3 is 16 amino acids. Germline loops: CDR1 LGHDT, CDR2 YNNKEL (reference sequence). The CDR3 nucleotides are TGTGCCAGCAGCCGGCAACCGGAAGTGGCGGGTGAAAAACTGTTTTTT. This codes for CASSRQPEVAGEKLFF.

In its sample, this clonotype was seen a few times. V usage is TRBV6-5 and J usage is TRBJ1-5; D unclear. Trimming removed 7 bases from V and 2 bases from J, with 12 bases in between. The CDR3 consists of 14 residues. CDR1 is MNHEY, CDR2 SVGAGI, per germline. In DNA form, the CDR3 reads TGTGCCAGCAAAAAAGACGGTCGCAATCAGCCCCAGCATTTT. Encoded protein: CASKKDGRNQPQHF.

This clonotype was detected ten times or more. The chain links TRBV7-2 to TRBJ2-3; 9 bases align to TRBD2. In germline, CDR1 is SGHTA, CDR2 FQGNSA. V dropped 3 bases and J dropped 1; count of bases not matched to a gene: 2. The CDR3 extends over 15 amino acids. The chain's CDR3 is CASSFLAGGTDTQYF. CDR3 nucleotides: TGTGCCAGCAGCTTTTTAGCGGGGGGCACAGATACGCAGTATTTT.

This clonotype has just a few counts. CDR3 sequence: CASSQGEGSSYNEQFF. The CDR3 DNA reads TGCGCCAGCAGCCAGGGGGAGGGGAGCTCCTACAATGAGCAGTTCTTC. V gene TRBV4-1 combines with J gene TRBJ2-1, with 7 positions matching TRBD2. This CDR3 is 16 amino acids long. CDR1 is MGHRA, CDR2 YSYEKL, per germline. V gave up 3 bases and J gave up 0 bases; unmatched junction bases: 5.

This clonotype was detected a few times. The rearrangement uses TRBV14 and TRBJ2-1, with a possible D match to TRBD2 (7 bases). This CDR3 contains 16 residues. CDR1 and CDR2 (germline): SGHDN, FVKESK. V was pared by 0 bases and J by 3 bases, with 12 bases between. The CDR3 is CASSQDGGPLYNEQFF. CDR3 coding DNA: TGTGCCAGCAGCCAAGACGGGGGGCCCCTCTACAATGAGCAGTTCTTC.

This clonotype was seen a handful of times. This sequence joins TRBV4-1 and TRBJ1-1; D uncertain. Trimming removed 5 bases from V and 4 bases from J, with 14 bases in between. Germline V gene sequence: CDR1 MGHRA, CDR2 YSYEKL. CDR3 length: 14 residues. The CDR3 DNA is TGCGCCAGCAGCGAGTTGTGGGCCCCCACTGAAGCTTTCTTT. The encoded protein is CASSELWAPTEAFF.

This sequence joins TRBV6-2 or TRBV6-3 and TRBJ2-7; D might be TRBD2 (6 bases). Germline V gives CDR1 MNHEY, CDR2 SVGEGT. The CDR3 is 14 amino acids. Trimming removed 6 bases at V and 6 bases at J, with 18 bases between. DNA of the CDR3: TGTGCCAGCAGCAGAGGCGGGGACTCTCTCGAGCAGTACTTC. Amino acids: CASSRGGDSLEQYF.

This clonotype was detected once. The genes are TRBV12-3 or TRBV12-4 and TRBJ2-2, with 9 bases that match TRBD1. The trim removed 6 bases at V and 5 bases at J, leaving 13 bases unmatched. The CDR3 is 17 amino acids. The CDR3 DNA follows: TGTGCCAGCAGCGAATATGGGACAGGGAAGACGACCGGGGAGCTGTTTTTT. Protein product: CASSEYGTGKTTGELFF.

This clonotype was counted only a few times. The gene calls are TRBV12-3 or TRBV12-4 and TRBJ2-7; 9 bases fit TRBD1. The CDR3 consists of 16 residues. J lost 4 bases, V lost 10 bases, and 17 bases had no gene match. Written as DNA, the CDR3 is TGTGCCACACAAATACTCACAGGGGGCGGAAGTTACGAGCAGTACTTC. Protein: CATQILTGGGSYEQYF.

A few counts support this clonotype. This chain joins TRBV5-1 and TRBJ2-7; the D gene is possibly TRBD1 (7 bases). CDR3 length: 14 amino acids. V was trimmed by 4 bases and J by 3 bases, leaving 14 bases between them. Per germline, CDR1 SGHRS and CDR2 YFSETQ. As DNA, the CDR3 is TGCGCCAGCAGCCCAGGGGGAGGACGCTACGAGCAGTACTTC. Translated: CASSPGGGRYEQYF.

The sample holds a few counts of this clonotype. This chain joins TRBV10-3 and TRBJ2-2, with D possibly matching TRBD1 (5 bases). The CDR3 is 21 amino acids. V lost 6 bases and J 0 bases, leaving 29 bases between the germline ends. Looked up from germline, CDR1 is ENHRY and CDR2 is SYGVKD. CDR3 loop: CAIRASTRRVYRIPNTGELFF. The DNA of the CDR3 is TGTGCCATCAGAGCATCCACCCGCCGGGTCTACAGGATCCCGAACACCGGGGAGCTGTTTTTT.

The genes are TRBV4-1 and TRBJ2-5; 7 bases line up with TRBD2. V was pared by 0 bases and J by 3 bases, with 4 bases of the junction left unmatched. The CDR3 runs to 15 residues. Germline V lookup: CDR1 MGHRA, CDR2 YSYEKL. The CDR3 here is CASSQERGLEETQYF. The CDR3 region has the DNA TGCGCCAGCAGCCAAGAACGAGGACTAGAAGAGACCCAGTACTTC.

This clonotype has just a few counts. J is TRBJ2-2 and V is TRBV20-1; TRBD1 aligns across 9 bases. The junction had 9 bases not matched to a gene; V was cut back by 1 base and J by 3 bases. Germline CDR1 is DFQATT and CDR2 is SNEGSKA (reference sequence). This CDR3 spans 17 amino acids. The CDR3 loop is CSARANRGRRDTGELFF. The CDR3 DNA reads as TGCAGTGCTAGAGCGAACAGGGGGCGGAGGGACACCGGGGAGCTGTTTTTT.

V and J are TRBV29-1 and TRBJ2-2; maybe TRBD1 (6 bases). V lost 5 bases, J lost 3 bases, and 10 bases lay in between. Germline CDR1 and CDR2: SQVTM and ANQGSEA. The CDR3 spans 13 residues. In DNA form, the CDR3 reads TGCAGCGTTCTCAAGGGGGACACCGGGGAGCTGTTTTTT. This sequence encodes CSVLKGDTGELFF.

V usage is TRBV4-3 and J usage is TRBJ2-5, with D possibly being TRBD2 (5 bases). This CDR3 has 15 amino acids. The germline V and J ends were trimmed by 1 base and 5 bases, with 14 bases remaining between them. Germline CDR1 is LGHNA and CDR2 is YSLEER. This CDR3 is CASSQVVSERETQYF. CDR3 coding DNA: TGCGCCAGCAGCCAAGTCGTTAGCGAGAGGGAGACCCAGTACTTC.

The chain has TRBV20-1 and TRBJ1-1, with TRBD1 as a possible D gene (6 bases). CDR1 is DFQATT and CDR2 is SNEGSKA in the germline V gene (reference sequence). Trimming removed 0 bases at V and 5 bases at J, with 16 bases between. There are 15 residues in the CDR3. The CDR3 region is CSARDFRTVKTEAFF. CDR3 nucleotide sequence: TGCAGTGCTAGAGATTTCCGGACAGTAAAAACTGAAGCTTTCTTT.

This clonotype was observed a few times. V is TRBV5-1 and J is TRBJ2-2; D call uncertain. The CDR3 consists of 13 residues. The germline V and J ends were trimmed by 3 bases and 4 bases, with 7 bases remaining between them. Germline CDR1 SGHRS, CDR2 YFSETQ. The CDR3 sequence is CASSWEFTGELFF. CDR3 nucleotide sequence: TGCGCCAGCAGCTGGGAATTCACCGGGGAGCTGTTTTTT. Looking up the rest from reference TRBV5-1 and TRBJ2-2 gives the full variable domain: KAGVTQTPRYLIKTRGQQVTLSCSPISGHRSVSWYQQTPGQGLQFLFEYFSETQRNKGNFPGRFSGRQFSNSRSEMNVSTLELGDSALYLCASSWEFTGELFFGEGSRLTVL.

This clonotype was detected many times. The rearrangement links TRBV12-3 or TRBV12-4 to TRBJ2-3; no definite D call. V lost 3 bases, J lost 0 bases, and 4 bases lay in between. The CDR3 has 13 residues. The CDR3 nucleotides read TGTGCCAGCAGTTTTTATAGCACAGATACGCAGTATTTT. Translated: CASSFYSTDTQYF.

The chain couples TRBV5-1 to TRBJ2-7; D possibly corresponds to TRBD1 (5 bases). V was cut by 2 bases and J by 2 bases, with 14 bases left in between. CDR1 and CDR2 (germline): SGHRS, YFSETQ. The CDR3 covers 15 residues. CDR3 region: CASSFGQGQAYEQYF. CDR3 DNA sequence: TGCGCCAGCAGCTTTGGCCAGGGTCAAGCCTACGAGCAGTACTTC.

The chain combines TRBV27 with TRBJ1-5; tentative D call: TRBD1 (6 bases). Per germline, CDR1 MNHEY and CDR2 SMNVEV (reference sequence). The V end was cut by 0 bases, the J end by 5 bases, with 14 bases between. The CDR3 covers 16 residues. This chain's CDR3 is CASSLSPGAIHQPQHF. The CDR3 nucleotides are TGTGCCAGCAGTTTATCACCGGGGGCAATACATCAGCCCCAGCATTTT.

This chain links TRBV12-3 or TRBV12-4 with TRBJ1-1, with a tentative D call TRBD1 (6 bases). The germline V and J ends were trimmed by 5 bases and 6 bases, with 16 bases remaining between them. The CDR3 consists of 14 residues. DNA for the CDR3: TGTGCCAGCAGTGATGGACAGCAGAGGGCTGAAGCTTTCTTT. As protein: CASSDGQQRAEAFF.

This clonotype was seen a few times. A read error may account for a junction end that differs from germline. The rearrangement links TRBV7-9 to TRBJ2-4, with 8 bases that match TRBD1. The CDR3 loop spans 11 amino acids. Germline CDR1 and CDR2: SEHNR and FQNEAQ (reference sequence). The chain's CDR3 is CASSAGQVDTF. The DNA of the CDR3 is TGTGCCAGCAGCGCGGGACAGGTCGATACCTTC. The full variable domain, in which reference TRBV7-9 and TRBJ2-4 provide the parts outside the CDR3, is DTGVSQNPRHKITKRGQNVTFRCDPISEHNRLYWYRQTLGQGPEFLTYFQNEAQLEKSRLLSDRFSAERPKGSFSTLEIQRTEQGDSAMYLCASSAGQVDTFGAGTRLSVL.

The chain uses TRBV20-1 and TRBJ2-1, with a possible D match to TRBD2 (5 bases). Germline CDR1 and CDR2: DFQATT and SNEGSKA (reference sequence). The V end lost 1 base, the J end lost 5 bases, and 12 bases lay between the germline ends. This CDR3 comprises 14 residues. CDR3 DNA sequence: TGCAGTGCTAGAGCCACTAGGTTCCACAATGAGCAGTTCTTC. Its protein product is CSARATRFHNEQFF.

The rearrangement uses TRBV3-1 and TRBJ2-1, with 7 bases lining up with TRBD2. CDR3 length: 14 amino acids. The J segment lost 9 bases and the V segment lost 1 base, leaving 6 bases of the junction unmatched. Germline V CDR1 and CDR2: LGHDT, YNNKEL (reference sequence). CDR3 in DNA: TGTGCCAGCAGCCAAGTGGCGGGAGTAGTTGAGCAGTTCTTC. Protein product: CASSQVAGVVEQFF.

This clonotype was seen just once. CDR3 bases: TGTGCCAGGAGGGGGTTGCGGGACACCGGGGAGCTGTTTTTT. Translation gives CARRGLRDTGELFF. V and J are TRBV7-3 and TRBJ2-2, with TRBD1 as a possible D gene (6 bases). With 9 bases removed from V and 3 bases from J, the gap between germline ends came to 14 bases. Germline CDR1 is SGHTA and CDR2 is FQGTGA. This CDR3 is built from 14 residues.